The T cell receptor beta chain under discussion was sequenced for a study of T-cell reconstitution after alpha-beta-depleted transplantation in children. Library preparation (for TCRbeta) was performed with unique molecular identifiers. TCRdb recomputed calls from the PCR reads with MiXCR, one row per CDR3 protein. The table lists over 45,000 distinct CDR3 sequences, 9.2% of them singletons. With 7 bases removed from V and 3 bases from J, the gap between germline ends came to 15 bases. The CDR3 runs to 15 residues. This clonotype showed up many times. This chain connects TRBV12-3 or TRBV12-4 to TRBJ2-2; a weak D match, TRBD1 (6 bases). The specimen was PBMCs, mostly from graft donor cells, collected 60 days after TCRalphabeta/CD19-depleted stem cell transplant. The TCR originated in a male patient aged 2-10 years who had a stem cell transplant for chronic granulomatous disease, so the T cells may come from the graft donor. CDR3 amino acids: CASTKWGLDTGELFF. As DNA, the CDR3 is TGTGCCAGCACCAAGTGGGGGCTCGACACCGGGGAGCTGTTTTTT.